This T cell receptor (beta chain) was captured by sequencing in a study of early T cells in non-severe SARS-CoV-2 infection. Study background: With bulk RNA from unsorted whole blood as input, sequencing yielded unpaired chains. Findings of the study overall: Private and CD4 specificities were missed by VDJdb matching, which favored anti-spike CD8 responses.

This clonotype was counted a few times. Antigen: not known. Attached unique molecular identifiers marked individual cDNA molecules. TCRdb independently ran MiXCR on the 5' RACE reads; one entry per CDR3 protein. The table records 50,000 to 60,000 distinct CDR3 sequences, 9.5% to 11% of them present only once. The sample comprised whole blood. The sequence derives from an adult who was a healthcare worker with PCR-confirmed SARS-CoV-2 infection or an uninfected control (not recorded which).

As DNA, the CDR3 is TGTGCCAGCAGCCAATTCGGGTTACTCAGCTCCTACAATGAGCAGTTCTTC. This codes for CASSQFGLLSSYNEQFF. The chain links TRBV11-2 to TRBJ2-1, with D hard to call. The CDR3 has 17 amino acids. Germline CDR1 reads SGHAT; CDR2 reads FQNNGV. Between the trimmed V and J ends, which lost 5 bases and 0 bases, there was a span of 17 bases.